This T cell receptor (beta chain) was sequenced in a study of cytomegalovirus exposure and HLA in healthy donors. General study findings and limits: Per a prior analysis, the majority of TCR beta V segments were productive roughly 90% or roughly 30% of the time.

Comment on this clone: Its antigen is as yet unknown.

The primer mix had 60 Vbeta and 13 Jbeta primers. The assay was immunoSEQ multiplex PCR, and TCRdb's table has in-frame clones only and misses some. Of about 130,000 clones listed, roughly three quarters are singletons. In nominal health when sampled, donors likely had unrecorded immune exposures nonetheless. The sequenced sample was PBMCs. This clonotype was sampled from a young man in good health and CMV-seronegative.

CDR3 in DNA: TGCGCCAGCAGCTTGGAAGGGGGTAGGGTCTACGAGCAGTACTTC. Its protein product is CASSLEGGRVYEQYF. J is TRBJ2-7 and V is TRBV5-1, with D possibly matching TRBD1 (6 bases). CDR1 and CDR2 (germline): SGHRS, YFSETQ. This CDR3 spans 15 amino acids. Trimming took 0 bases from V and 3 from J, leaving 13 bases between them.